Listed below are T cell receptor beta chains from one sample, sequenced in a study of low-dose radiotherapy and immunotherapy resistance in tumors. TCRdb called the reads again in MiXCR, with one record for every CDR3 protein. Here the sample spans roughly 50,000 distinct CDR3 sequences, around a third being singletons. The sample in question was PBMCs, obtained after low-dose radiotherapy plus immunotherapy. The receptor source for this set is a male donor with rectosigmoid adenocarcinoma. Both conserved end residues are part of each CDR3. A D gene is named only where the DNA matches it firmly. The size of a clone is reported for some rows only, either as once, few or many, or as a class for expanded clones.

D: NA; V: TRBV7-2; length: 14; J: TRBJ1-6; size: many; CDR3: CASSLATGNSPLHF; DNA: TGTGCCAGCAGCTTAGCCACCGGAAATTCACCCCTCCACTTT
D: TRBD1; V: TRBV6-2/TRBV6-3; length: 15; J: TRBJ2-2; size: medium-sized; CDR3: CASKAWTGEVGELFF; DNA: TGTGCCAGCAAGGCCTGGACAGGGGAGGTCGGGGAGCTGTTTTTT
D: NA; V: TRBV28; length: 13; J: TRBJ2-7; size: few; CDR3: CATYSGATYEQYF; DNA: TGTGCCACCTACTCAGGGGCCACCTACGAGCAGTACTTC
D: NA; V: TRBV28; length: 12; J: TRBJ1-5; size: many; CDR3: CASSLFGQPQHF; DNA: TGTGCCAGCAGTTTATTCGGACAGCCCCAGCATTTT
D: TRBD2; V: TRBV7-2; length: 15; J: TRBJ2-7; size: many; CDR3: CASSLTGGGSYEQYF; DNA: TGTGCCAGCAGCTTAACGGGGGGGGGTTCCTACGAGCAGTACTTC
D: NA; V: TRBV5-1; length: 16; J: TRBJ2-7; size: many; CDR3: CASSGQPTGMAYEQYF; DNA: TGCGCCAGCAGCGGGCAACCTACAGGGATGGCATACGAGCAGTACTTC
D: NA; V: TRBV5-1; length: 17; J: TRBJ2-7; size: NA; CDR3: CASSLGQWRATRYEQYF; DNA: TGCGCCAGCAGCTTGGGACAATGGCGGGCGACTAGATACGAGCAGTACTTC
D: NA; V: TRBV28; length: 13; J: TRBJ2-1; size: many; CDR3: CASSSGAGNEQFF; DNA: TGTGCCAGCAGTTCCGGGGCGGGCAATGAGCAGTTCTTC
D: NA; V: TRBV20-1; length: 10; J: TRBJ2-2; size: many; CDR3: CSAPRGELFF; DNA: TGCAGTGCCCCTAGGGGGGAGCTGTTTTTT
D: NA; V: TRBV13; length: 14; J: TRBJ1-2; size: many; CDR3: CASSSRQTIYGYTF; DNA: TGTGCCAGCAGCTCCCGACAGACGATCTATGGCTACACCTTC
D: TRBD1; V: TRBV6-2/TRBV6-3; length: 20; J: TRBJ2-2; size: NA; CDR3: CASSYSTGPRTIRNTGELFF; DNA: TGTGCCAGCAGTTACTCGACAGGGCCGCGGACGATACGGAACACCGGGGAGCTGTTTTTT
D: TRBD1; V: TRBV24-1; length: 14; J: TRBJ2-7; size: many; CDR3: CATSDLRDSSEQYF; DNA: TGTGCCACCAGTGATTTGCGGGACAGTTCGGAGCAGTACTTC
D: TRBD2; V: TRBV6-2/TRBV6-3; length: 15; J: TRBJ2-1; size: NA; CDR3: CASSRTSGDVDEQFF; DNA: TGTGCCAGCAGTCGGACTAGCGGGGACGTCGATGAGCAGTTCTTC
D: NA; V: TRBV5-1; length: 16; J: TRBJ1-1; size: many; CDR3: CASSYSEQGWNTEAFF; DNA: TGCGCCAGCAGCTATTCTGAACAGGGCTGGAACACTGAAGCTTTCTTT
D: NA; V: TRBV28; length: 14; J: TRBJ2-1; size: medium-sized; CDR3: CASRLAEAHDEQFF; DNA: TGTGCCAGTAGGCTGGCCGAAGCCCATGATGAGCAGTTCTTC
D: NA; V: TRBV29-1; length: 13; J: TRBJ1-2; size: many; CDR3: CSVEDPQTYGYTF; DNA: TGCAGCGTTGAAGATCCGCAGACCTATGGCTACACCTTC
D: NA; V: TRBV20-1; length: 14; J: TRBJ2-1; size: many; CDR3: CSAPFEGPSNEQFF; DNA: TGCAGTGCCCCATTCGAGGGTCCAAGTAATGAGCAGTTCTTC
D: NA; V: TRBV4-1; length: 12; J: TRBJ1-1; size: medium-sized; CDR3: CASSFMNAEAFF; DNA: TGCGCCAGCAGCTTTATGAACGCTGAAGCTTTCTTT
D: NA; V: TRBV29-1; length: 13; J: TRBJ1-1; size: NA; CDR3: CSVGPSAVTEAFF; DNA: TGCAGCGTGGGTCCGAGTGCCGTAACTGAAGCTTTCTTT
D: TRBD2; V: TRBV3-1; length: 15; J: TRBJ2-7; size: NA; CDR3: CASSQTSGGAAEQHF; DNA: TGTGCCAGCAGCCAGACTAGCGGGGGGGCGGCCGAGCAGCACTTC
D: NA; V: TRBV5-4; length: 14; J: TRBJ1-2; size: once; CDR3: CASSLEHRAGGYTF; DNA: TGTGCCAGCAGCTTGGAGCACAGGGCTGGCGGCTACACCTTC
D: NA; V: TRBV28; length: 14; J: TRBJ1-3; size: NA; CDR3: CASSSSSSGNTIYF; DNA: TGTGCCAGCAGTTCCTCGAGCTCTGGAAACACCATATATTTT
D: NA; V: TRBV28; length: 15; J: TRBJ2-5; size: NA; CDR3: CASSKGAGEGETQYF; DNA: TGTGCCAGCTCGAAAGGAGCAGGGGAAGGGGAGACCCAGTACTTC
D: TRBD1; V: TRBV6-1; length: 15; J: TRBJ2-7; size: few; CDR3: CASSGATGALYEQYF; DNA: TGTGCCAGCAGTGGAGCGACAGGGGCCCTCTACGAGCAGTACTTC
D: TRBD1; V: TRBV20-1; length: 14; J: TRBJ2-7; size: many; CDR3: CSASKQGISYEQYF; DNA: TGCAGTGCTAGTAAACAGGGGATTTCCTACGAGCAGTACTTC
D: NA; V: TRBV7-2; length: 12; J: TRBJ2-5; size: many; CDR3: CATSRLQETQYF; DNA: TGTGCCACCAGCCGGTTACAAGAGACCCAGTACTTC
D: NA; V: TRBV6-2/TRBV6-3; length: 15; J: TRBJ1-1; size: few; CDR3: CASSYSVLENTEAFF; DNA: TGTGCCAGCAGTTACTCTGTGTTGGAGAACACTGAAGCTTTCTTT
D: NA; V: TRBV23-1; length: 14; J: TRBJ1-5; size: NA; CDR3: CASSQSRGNQPQHF; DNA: TGCGCCAGCAGTCAATCTCGGGGGAATCAGCCCCAGCATTTT
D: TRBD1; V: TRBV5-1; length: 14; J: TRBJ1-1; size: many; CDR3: CASRLRDSNTEAFF; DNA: TGCGCCAGCAGACTTCGGGACAGCAACACTGAAGCTTTCTTT
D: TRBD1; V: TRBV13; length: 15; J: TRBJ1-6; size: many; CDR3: CASSEQGGVNSPLHF; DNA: TGTGCCAGCAGCGAACAGGGGGGAGTCAATTCACCCCTCCACTTT
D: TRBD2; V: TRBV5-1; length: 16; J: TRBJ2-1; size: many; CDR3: CASSWVLAGVSNEQFF; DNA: TGCGCCAGCAGCTGGGTCCTAGCGGGGGTTTCGAATGAGCAGTTCTTC
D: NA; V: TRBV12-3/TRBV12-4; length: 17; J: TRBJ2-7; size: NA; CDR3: CASSLRSGVVGTREQYF; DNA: TGTGCCAGCAGTTTAAGGTCCGGTGTGGTTGGGACTCGCGAGCAGTACTTC
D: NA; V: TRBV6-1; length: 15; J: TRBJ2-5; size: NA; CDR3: CASSGGGAFGETQYF; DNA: TGTGCCAGCAGTGGTGGGGGCGCCTTCGGAGAGACCCAGTACTTC
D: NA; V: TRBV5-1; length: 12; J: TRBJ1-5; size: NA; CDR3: CASSDPGQPQHF; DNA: TGCGCCAGCAGTGATCCAGGGCAGCCCCAGCATTTT
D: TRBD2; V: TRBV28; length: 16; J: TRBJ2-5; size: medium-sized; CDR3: CASSPSPGLAEETQYF; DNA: TGTGCCAGCAGTCCCTCCCCGGGACTAGCGGAAGAGACCCAGTACTTC
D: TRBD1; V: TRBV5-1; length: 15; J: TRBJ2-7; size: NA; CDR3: CASSPGTGQSYEQYF; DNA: TGCGCCAGCAGCCCGGGGACAGGGCAGTCCTACGAGCAGTACTTC
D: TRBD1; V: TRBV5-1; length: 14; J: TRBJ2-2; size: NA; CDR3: CASSEGQDGGELFF; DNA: TGCGCCAGCAGCGAGGGACAGGATGGCGGGGAGCTGTTTTTT
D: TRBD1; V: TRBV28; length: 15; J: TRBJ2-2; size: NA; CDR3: CASFRGTGNTGELFF; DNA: TGTGCCAGCTTTAGAGGGACAGGGAACACCGGGGAGCTGTTTTTT